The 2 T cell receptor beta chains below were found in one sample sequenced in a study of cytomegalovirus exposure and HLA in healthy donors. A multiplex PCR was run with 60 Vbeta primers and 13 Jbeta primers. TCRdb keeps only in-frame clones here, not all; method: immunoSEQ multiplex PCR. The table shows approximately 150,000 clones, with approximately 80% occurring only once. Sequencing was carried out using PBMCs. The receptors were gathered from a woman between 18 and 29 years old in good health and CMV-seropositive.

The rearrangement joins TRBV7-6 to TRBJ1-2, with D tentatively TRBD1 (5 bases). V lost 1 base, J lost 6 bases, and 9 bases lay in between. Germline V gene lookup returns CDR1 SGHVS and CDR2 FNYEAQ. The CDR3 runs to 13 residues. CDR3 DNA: TGTGCCAGCAGCTTAGGCCAGGGTGATGGCTACACCTTC. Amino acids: CASSLGQGDGYTF. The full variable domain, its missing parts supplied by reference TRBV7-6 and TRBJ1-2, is GAGVSQSPRYKVTKRGQDVALRCDPISGHVSLYWYRQALGQGPEFLTYFNYEAQQDKSGLPNDRFSAERPEGSISTLTIQRTEQRDSAMYRCASSLGQGDGYTFGSGTRLTVV.

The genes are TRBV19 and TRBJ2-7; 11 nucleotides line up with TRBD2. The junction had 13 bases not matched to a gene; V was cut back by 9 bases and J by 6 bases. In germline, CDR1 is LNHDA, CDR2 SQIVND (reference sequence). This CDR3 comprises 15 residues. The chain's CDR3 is CASSGTSGGRGEQYF. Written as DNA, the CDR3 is TGTGCCAGCTCCGGGACTAGCGGTGGTCGTGGCGAGCAGTACTTC.